The 29 T cell receptor beta chains presented below share a single source sample, sequenced in a study of blood T cell repertoires in COVID-19. Generated by immunoSEQ multiplex PCR, the TCRdb table keeps only in-frame clones and is missing some. This table has some 150,000 clones, 80% to 90% appearing once. Material for sequencing was peripheral blood. These receptors came from a man aged 65-85 years with acute or convalescent COVID-19.

This clone appeared once. This chain joins TRBV19 and TRBJ1-3, with D hard to call. CDR1 is LNHDA and CDR2 is SQIVND in the germline V gene (reference sequence). This CDR3 is built from 16 residues. V lost 5 bases and J lost 0, with 14 bases in between. In DNA form, the CDR3 reads TGTGCCAGTAGTGCCCGGGAGGGTTCCTCTGGAAACACCATATATTTT. This translates into CASSAREGSSGNTIYF.

The chain joins TRBV21-1 to TRBJ2-5; whether TRBD2, the table's D call, matches the DNA was not checked. TRBV21-1 is a pseudogene locus. The CDR3 loop spans 15 amino acids. Written as DNA, the CDR3 is TGTGCCAGCAGACATATTAGCGGGAGGGGGGAGACCCAGTACTTC. Amino acids: CASRHISGRGETQYF.

The chain uses TRBV5-1 and TRBJ2-7; 9 bases are a match to TRBD1. The length of the CDR3 is 14 residues. The germline CDR1 and CDR2 sequences are SGHRS and YFSETQ. V shed 2 bases, J shed 3 bases, and the junction held 3 bases outside the gene matches. CDR3 region: CASSLPGQGYEQYF. The CDR3 region has the DNA TGCGCCAGCAGCTTACCGGGACAGGGCTACGAGCAGTACTTC.

This sequence joins TRBV5-4 and TRBJ2-1; possible D gene TRBD2, 6 bases. Between the trimmed V and J ends, which lost 2 bases and 4 bases, there was a span of 13 bases. Looked up from germline, CDR1 is SGHNT and CDR2 is YYREEE (reference sequence). The CDR3 totals 15 residues. The CDR3 reads CASSFGDLDYNEQFF. DNA of the CDR3: TGTGCCAGCAGCTTTGGGGACTTAGATTACAATGAGCAGTTCTTC. Supplemented by reference TRBV5-4 and TRBJ2-1, the full variable domain reads ETGVTQSPTHLIKTRGQQVTLRCSSQSGHNTVSWYQQALGQGPQFIFQYYREEENGRGNFPPRFSGLQFPNYSSELNVNALELDDSALYLCASSFGDLDYNEQFFGPGTRLTVL.

J is TRBJ2-7 and V is TRBV6-2 or TRBV6-3; D perhaps matches TRBD1 (5 bases). With 0 bases removed from V and 6 bases from J, the gap between germline ends came to 12 bases. CDR3 size: 14 residues. The germline V gene encodes CDR1 MNHEY and CDR2 SVGEGT. The DNA for the CDR3 is TGTGCCAGCAGTTACTCGTTGTCTAGGGGCGAGCAGTACTTC. This sequence encodes CASSYSLSRGEQYF.

The gene calls are TRBV7-2 and TRBJ2-2, with 8 bases fitting TRBD2. The CDR3 is 15 residues long. The germline V gene has CDR1 SGHTA and CDR2 FQGNSA. The J segment lost 4 bases and the V segment lost 0 bases, leaving 1 base of the junction unmatched. This CDR3 reads CASSLALAGTGELFF. CDR3 DNA: TGTGCCAGCAGCTTAGCCCTAGCGGGCACCGGGGAGCTGTTTTTT.

This clone showed up just once. The chain recombines TRBV27 with TRBJ2-7; possible D gene TRBD1, 6 bases. Germline-derived CDR1 and CDR2 are MNHEY and SMNVEV (reference sequence). Trimming took 6 bases from V and 3 from J, leaving 12 bases between them. The CDR3 spans 13 residues. CDR3 amino acids: CASRGQSYYEQYF. As DNA, the CDR3 is TGTGCCAGCAGAGGACAGTCTTACTACGAGCAGTACTTC.

V usage is TRBV12-5 and J usage is TRBJ1-1, with D uncertain. Between the trimmed V and J ends, which lost 1 base and 3 bases, there was a span of 6 bases. Germline loops: CDR1 LGHNT, CDR2 FRNRAP. CDR3 length: 13 residues. DNA for the CDR3: TGTGCTAGTGGTTTGGATGAGGACACTGAAGCTTTCTTT. Its protein product is CASGLDEDTEAFF.

The chain recombines TRBV19 with TRBJ1-5; 8 bases match TRBD1. The CDR3 totals 14 residues. Germline trimming cut 8 bases from V and 6 bases from J; bases unmatched to any gene: 9. CDR1 is LNHDA and CDR2 is SQIVND in the germline V gene (reference sequence). The CDR3 DNA reads as TGTGCCAGTGGGGAACAGGGGGTGGGTCAGCCCCAGCATTTT. It codes for CASGEQGVGQPQHF.

This clone was seen only once. This sequence joins TRBV21-1 and TRBJ2-7; TRBD2 is taken as the D call from the table, unchecked against the DNA. TRBV21-1 has pseudogene status. The CDR3 totals 16 residues. The CDR3 here is CASSKAALARNYEQYF. The CDR3 nucleotides are TGTGCCAGCAGCAAAGCGGCGCTAGCGAGAAACTACGAGCAGTACTTC.

The chain has TRBV20-1 and TRBJ2-7; D not certain. Germline V gene data show CDR1 as DFQATT and CDR2 as SNEGSKA (reference sequence). The CDR3 runs 13 residues. The V gene lost 3 bases and the J gene lost 2 bases, with 11 bases spanning the gap. The CDR3 is CSASLPTPYEQYF. For the CDR3, the DNA is TGCAGTGCTAGTCTCCCTACTCCCTACGAGCAGTACTTC.

The CDR3 region is CASSEALGANQPQHF. The DNA of the CDR3 is TGTGCCAGCAGTGAAGCCCTAGGGGCTAATCAGCCCCAGCATTTT. The rearrangement links TRBV6-1 to TRBJ1-5; the D gene is possibly TRBD1 (5 bases). Trimming shortened V by 0 bases and J by 4 bases, and 10 bases separated the two germline ends. CDR1 is MNHNS, CDR2 SASEGT, per germline. CDR3 length: 15 amino acids.

This chain joins TRBV9 and TRBJ1-1, with 7 bases identical to TRBD1. The germline CDR1 and CDR2 sequences are SGDLS and YYNGEE. CDR3 size: 16 residues. V was clipped by 4 bases and J by 3 bases; unmatched bases: 12. The CDR3 DNA reads as TGTGCCAGCAGCTCCCCACAGGGGCTATCAGACACTGAAGCTTTCTTT. Residues: CASSSPQGLSDTEAFF.

With regard to this clone: Additional DNA sequences in this sample encode the identical CDR3. The chain has TRBV27 and TRBJ2-7; 9 nucleotides align to TRBD1. V shed 0 bases and J 3 bases; nucleotides not matched to a gene: 3. Germline V gene sequence: CDR1 MNHEY, CDR2 SMNVEV (reference sequence). There are 15 residues in the CDR3. The CDR3 DNA sequence: TGTGCCAGCAGTTTATCGAGACAGGGGGGCTACGAGCAGTACTTC. Residues: CASSLSRQGGYEQYF.

CDR3 amino acids: CASTPPVSGSYEQYF. CDR3 in DNA: TGTGCCAGCACCCCACCCGTTAGCGGATCATACGAGCAGTACTTC. The chain joins TRBV7-9 to TRBJ2-7, with a possible D match to TRBD2 (6 bases). The CDR3 has 15 amino acids. V was trimmed by 7 bases and J by 4 bases, leaving 20 bases between them. The germline gives CDR1 SEHNR, CDR2 FQNEAQ (reference sequence).

The V and J genes are TRBV7-6 and TRBJ2-1; D call uncertain. The length of the CDR3 is 16 residues. The V and J ends lost 1 base and 0 bases respectively, with 10 bases between them. The germline CDR1 and CDR2 sequences are SGHVS and FNYEAQ. This CDR3 is CASSLGTRSSYNEQFF. CDR3 nucleotides: TGTGCCAGCAGCTTAGGAACGAGGAGCTCCTACAATGAGCAGTTCTTC.

The rearrangement joins TRBV15 to TRBJ2-1, with 14 bases lining up with TRBD2. The CDR3 extends over 17 amino acids. Germline assignment: CDR1 LNHNV and CDR2 YYDKDF (reference sequence). V was pared by 0 bases and J by 8 bases, with 6 bases of the junction left unmatched. The CDR3 sequence: CATSRDAGTSGSYEQFF. For the CDR3, the DNA is TGTGCCACCAGCAGAGATGCCGGGACTAGCGGGAGTTATGAGCAGTTCTTC. Full variable domain (missing parts from reference TRBV15 and TRBJ2-1): DAMVIQNPRYQVTQFGKPVTLSCSQTLNHNVMYWYQQKSSQAPKLLFHYYDKDFNNEADTPDNFQSRRPNTSFCFLDIRSPGLGDTAMYLCATSRDAGTSGSYEQFFGPGTRLTVL.

The chain employs TRBV5-1 and TRBJ2-7, with D maybe TRBD2 (5 bases). The germline V gene has CDR1 SGHRS and CDR2 YFSETQ. The CDR3 is 15 residues long. Trimming removed 2 bases at V and 3 bases at J, with 15 bases between. The CDR3 region has the DNA TGCGCCAGCAGCTTAGAGAGGGTGCCCATCTACGAGCAGTACTTC. Translated: CASSLERVPIYEQYF.

The rearrangement joins TRBV7-8 to TRBJ2-2, with 7 nucleotides matching TRBD2. The CDR3 sequence is 16 residues long. Germline CDR1 SGHVS, CDR2 FQNEAQ. The V segment lost 5 bases and the J segment 1 base; nucleotides outside the gene matches: 7. This CDR3 is CASSARTSRNTGELFF. The CDR3 DNA follows: TGTGCCAGCAGCGCCAGGACTAGTAGGAACACCGGGGAGCTGTTTTTT.

In its sample, this clone was seen a few times. The rearrangement uses TRBV28 and TRBJ1-5, with TRBD1 matching over 9 bases. Germline V gene lookup returns CDR1 MDHEN and CDR2 SYDVKM. V shed 5 bases, J shed 2 bases, and the junction held 10 bases outside the gene matches. The CDR3 runs 17 residues. The CDR3 bases are TGTGCCAGCAGTATCTCCCGACAGGGGGGTGGCAATCAGCCCCAGCATTTT. It specifies CASSISRQGGGNQPQHF.

This clone appeared a single time. The chain has TRBV2 and TRBJ2-7; 12 bases line up with TRBD1. The CDR3 consists of 17 residues. Per germline, CDR1 SNHLY and CDR2 FYNNEI. V lost 3 bases and J lost 5; bases outside the gene matches: 11. The CDR3 reads CASSDGTGGAIWHEQYF. In nucleotides, the CDR3 is TGTGCCAGCAGTGACGGGACAGGGGGCGCGATTTGGCACGAGCAGTACTTC.

The rearrangement joins TRBV5-4 to TRBJ2-1, with D perhaps matching TRBD2 (5 bases). Germline CDR1 is SGHNT and CDR2 is YYREEE (reference sequence). The CDR3 length is 13 residues. V dropped 1 base and J dropped 7 bases, with 9 bases sitting between them. The CDR3 region has the DNA TGTGCCAGCAGCTTGACTAGAGGGAATGAGCAGTTCTTC. Translation: CASSLTRGNEQFF.

The chain employs TRBV19 and TRBJ1-2, with 8 bases aligning to TRBD1. Losses at the gene ends were 5 bases for V and 4 bases for J; bases not matched to a gene: 9. Germline CDR1 reads LNHDA; CDR2 reads SQIVND (reference sequence). This CDR3 has 15 amino acids. CDR3 sequence reads: CASSGVRGHGYGYTF. The CDR3 DNA sequence: TGTGCCAGTAGTGGAGTCAGGGGGCATGGCTATGGCTACACCTTC.

The J gene is TRBJ1-2, the V gene TRBV14; D unclear. Germline loops: CDR1 SGHDN, CDR2 FVKESK. This CDR3 has 14 amino acids. The V and J ends lost 2 bases and 4 bases respectively, with 11 bases between them. CDR3 coding DNA: TGTGCCAGCAGCCAAAGTTCAGGCAGCTATGGCTACACCTTC. Translated: CASSQSSGSYGYTF.

This chain uses TRBV7-8 with TRBJ2-2; the D gene is possibly TRBD2 (6 bases). The CDR3 is made up of 15 amino acids. The germline V gene has CDR1 SGHVS and CDR2 FQNEAQ. Trimming took off 5 bases at V and 4 bases at J, with 14 bases between the two ends. CDR3 in amino acids: CASSRGGLGTGELFF. As DNA, the CDR3 is TGTGCCAGCAGCCGAGGAGGGCTAGGCACCGGGGAGCTGTTTTTT.

This chain joins TRBV24-1 and TRBJ2-2, with 9 nucleotides matching TRBD2. This CDR3 has 16 amino acids. V trimming: 6 bases; J trimming: 0 bases; junction bases outside the gene matches: 4. The germline V gene encodes CDR1 KGHDR and CDR2 SFDVKD. CDR3 residues: CATSPRTSANTGELFF. The CDR3 DNA reads as TGTGCCACCAGTCCACGGACTAGCGCGAACACCGGGGAGCTGTTTTTT.

V gene TRBV28 combines with J gene TRBJ1-1; D is unresolved. The V end lost 6 bases, the J end lost 8 bases, and 13 bases lay between the germline ends. The CDR3 runs 12 residues. The germline V gene has CDR1 MDHEN and CDR2 SYDVKM. CDR3 coding DNA: TGTGCCAGCAGCACCTACAGACCCGAAGCTTTCTTT. Its translation: CASSTYRPEAFF. The entire variable domain, with the rest obtained from reference TRBV28 and TRBJ1-1, is as follows: DVKVTQSSRYLVKRTGEKVFLECVQDMDHENMFWYRQDPGLGLRLIYFSYDVKMKEKGDIPEGYSVSREKKERFSLILESASTNQTSMYLCASSTYRPEAFFGQGTRLTVV.

The chain uses TRBV7-2 and TRBJ2-7; tentatively, D is TRBD1 (6 bases). This CDR3 contains 16 residues. Germline CDR1 is SGHTA and CDR2 is FQGNSA. Trimming took off 1 base at V and 4 bases at J, with 17 bases between the two ends. This chain's CDR3 is CASSLGSGASPYEQYF. The CDR3 nucleotides read TGTGCCAGCAGCTTAGGGTCAGGGGCTAGCCCTTACGAGCAGTACTTC.

The chain links TRBV28 to TRBJ1-5; no clear D gene. Trimming cost V 3 bases and J 2 bases, with 8 bases left between them. The CDR3 loop spans 14 amino acids. Germline values: CDR1 MDHEN, CDR2 SYDVKM. The CDR3 DNA reads as TGTGCCAGCAGTTTGGTGAGCGGCAATCAGCCCCAGCATTTT. The encoded protein is CASSLVSGNQPQHF.